These 14 T cell receptor beta chains share one sample of origin, sequenced in a study of cytomegalovirus exposure and HLA in healthy donors. Vbeta (60) and Jbeta (13) primers were used in the PCR. TCRdb keeps only in-frame clones here, not all; method: immunoSEQ multiplex PCR. The sample has 100,000 to 150,000 clones; around 76% are singletons. The sequencing sample was made of PBMCs. The receptors originated from a man between 50 and 59 years old in good health and CMV-seropositive.

The chain couples TRBV27 to TRBJ2-5; 8 bases match TRBD1. Germline CDR1 is MNHEY and CDR2 is SMNVEV (reference sequence). The V and J ends lost 3 bases and 5 bases, in that order; junction bases with no gene match: 17. The CDR3 loop spans 18 amino acids. The CDR3 nucleotides are TGTGCCAGCAGTTTGCAAATCGGGACGACAGGGGCTTATGAGACCCAGTACTTC. Protein product: CASSLQIGTTGAYETQYF.

This clone was counted only a few times. The V gene is TRBV5-3, the J gene TRBJ1-5; TRBD1 is a possible D gene (6 bases). TRBV5-3 is marked as an open reading frame, function uncertain. CDR3 length: 17 amino acids. The ends were cut back, 0 bases at V and 2 bases at J, with 15 bases in the middle. The CDR3 region has the DNA TGTGCCAGAAGCTTGGCATGGGGGGGCTACGGCAATCAGCCCCAGCATTTT. Translation gives CARSLAWGGYGNQPQHF.

This chain joins TRBV13 and TRBJ2-3, with 7 bases aligning to TRBD2. V was clipped by 5 bases and J by 5 bases; unmatched bases: 10. The germline CDR1 and CDR2 sequences are PRHDT and FYEKMQ (reference sequence). The CDR3 is 15 residues long. CDR3: CASSKQRPGGDTQYF. The CDR3 nucleotides read TGTGCCAGCAGCAAACAGCGGCCGGGGGGAGATACGCAGTATTTT.

Concerning this clone: The junction departs from the called germline gene at one end, perhaps through a read error. The chain uses TRBV15 and TRBJ2-1; 7 nucleotides align to TRBD2. Germline V lookup: CDR1 LNHNV, CDR2 YYDKDF (reference sequence). CDR3 size: 11 residues. As DNA, the CDR3 is TGTGCCACCCGGGACTACGATGAGCAGTTCTTC. This gives the protein CATRDYDEQFF.

Turning to this clone: The same CDR3 also results from other DNA sequences found in this sample. V and J are TRBV5-1 and TRBJ1-5; a weak D match, TRBD1 (5 bases). Trimming took off 0 bases at V and 0 bases at J, with 7 bases between the two ends. The CDR3 is 15 residues long. Germline V gene lookup returns CDR1 SGHRS and CDR2 YFSETQ. The CDR3 loop reads CASSLAGISNQPQHF. CDR3 sequence (DNA): TGCGCCAGCAGCTTGGCAGGGATTAGCAATCAGCCCCAGCATTTT.

The chain combines TRBV18 with TRBJ2-5; tentative D call: TRBD2 (5 bases). There are 16 residues in the CDR3. CDR1 is KGHSH and CDR2 is LQKENI in the germline V gene. V was clipped by 2 bases and J by 4 bases, with 17 bases between them. The DNA for the CDR3 is TGTGCCAGCTCACCAGTGATAGTTCGAGGAGGAGAGACCCAGTACTTC. It encodes CASSPVIVRGGETQYF.

The rearrangement joins TRBV14 to TRBJ2-5, with TRBD2 matching 8 bases. The V and J ends lost 4 bases and 5 bases, in that order; junction bases with no gene match: 6. Germline CDR1 reads SGHDN; CDR2 reads FVKESK. This CDR3 region has 14 residues. The CDR3 loop is CASSRVSGVETQYF. In DNA, the CDR3 is TGTGCCAGCAGCCGGGTTAGCGGGGTGGAGACCCAGTACTTC.

The V gene is TRBV11-3, the J gene TRBJ1-6; maybe TRBD1 (6 bases). Trimming left V 5 bases short and J 13 bases short, with 15 bases between. This CDR3 contains 13 residues. Germline CDR1 SGHNT, CDR2 YENEEA. The CDR3 coding sequence is TGTGCCAGCAGCGGACCTGGGACACAGCCCCTCCACTTT. Translated: CASSGPGTQPLHF.

This chain uses TRBV27 with TRBJ2-3; TRBD1 matches at 8 bases. The germline CDR1 and CDR2 sequences are MNHEY and SMNVEV (reference sequence). There are 15 residues in the CDR3. Trimming cost V 6 bases and J 0 bases; bases outside gene matches: 5. The CDR3 coding sequence is TGTGCCAGCAGGGACAGGGTTTTTAGCACAGATACGCAGTATTTT. Its translation: CASRDRVFSTDTQYF.

This rearrangement joins TRBV9 to TRBJ1-3; D is perhaps TRBD1 (5 bases). Germline V CDR1 and CDR2: SGDLS, YYNGEE. Trimming took 0 bases from V and 0 from J, leaving 7 bases between them. The CDR3 contains 15 residues. CDR3 sequence: CASSVGRVSGNTIYF. CDR3 in DNA: TGTGCCAGCAGCGTAGGCAGGGTCTCTGGAAACACCATATATTTT.

The rearrangement links TRBV7-2 to TRBJ2-5; tentatively, D is TRBD2 (5 bases). Germline V lookup: CDR1 SGHTA, CDR2 FQGNSA. The CDR3 contains 14 residues. Trimming cost V 1 base and J 1 base, with 7 bases left between them. DNA of the CDR3: TGTGCCAGCAGCTTAGGAGCGGCCCAAGAGACCCAGTACTTC. This encodes CASSLGAAQETQYF.

V usage is TRBV6-1 and J usage is TRBJ2-5, with 8 bases matching TRBD2. Germline CDR1 MNHNS, CDR2 SASEGT. CDR3 length: 13 residues. Unmatched junction bases numbered 5, after V lost 6 bases and J lost 5 bases. This CDR3 reads CASRRSGSETQYF. The CDR3 DNA is TGTGCCAGCAGAAGGAGCGGGAGTGAGACCCAGTACTTC.

The gene calls are TRBV11-2 and TRBJ2-1; the match to TRBD2 covers 9 bases. J gave up 8 bases and V 5 bases, and 16 bases lay outside the gene matches. The CDR3 loop spans 17 amino acids. Per germline, CDR1 SGHAT and CDR2 FQNNGV. For the CDR3, the DNA is TGTGCCAGCAGCCCGCTTTTAAGCGGGGGGTCTTGGGATGAGCAGTTCTTC. This sequence encodes CASSPLLSGGSWDEQFF.

DNA of the CDR3: TGTGCCAGCAGCTTAGGGGGACTAGCGGGAGGCTCGTACTTC. It codes for CASSLGGLAGGSYF. The V call is TRBV7-6, the J call TRBJ2-7; 15 nucleotides align to TRBD2. J gave up 12 bases and V 1 base, and 4 bases lay outside the gene matches. The CDR3 covers 14 residues. Per the germline V gene, CDR1 is SGHVS and CDR2 is FNYEAQ.